The clone carrying this T cell receptor beta chain is medium-sized by share. What it binds is unknown. Documented treatment: randomized to nivolumab then ipilimumab (arm A) or the reverse (arm B). The sample originates from a study of sequential checkpoint blockade in melanoma. The wider study: Arm A got nivolumab then ipilimumab; arm B the reverse, 1:1. 85 to 95 pretreatment tumor DNA samples were TCRβ immunosequenced. Study-wide findings and caveats: PD-L1 staining and CD8+ counts, not mutational load, tracked tumor T-cell clonality.

This CDR3 is built from 12 residues. V gave up 7 bases and J gave up 5 bases, with 10 bases separating them. Germline V gives CDR1 MNHGY, CDR2 SAAAGT. The protocol was immunoSEQ multiplex PCR, while the TCRdb copy is restricted to in-frame clones and leaves out a portion. The table has 650 to 800 clones, 20% to 25% seen once. The rearrangement uses TRBV6-8 and TRBJ2-3, with D perhaps TRBD1 or TRBD2 (5 bases each). Sequencing was performed on tumor tissue (inferred from file names), taken from a patient given nivolumab and ipilimumab in sequence. This TCR was sampled from a human donor with melanoma. The CDR3 nucleotides read TGTGCCAGCAAAATGGGGGAAGATACGCAGTATTTT. Its protein product is CASKMGEDTQYF.